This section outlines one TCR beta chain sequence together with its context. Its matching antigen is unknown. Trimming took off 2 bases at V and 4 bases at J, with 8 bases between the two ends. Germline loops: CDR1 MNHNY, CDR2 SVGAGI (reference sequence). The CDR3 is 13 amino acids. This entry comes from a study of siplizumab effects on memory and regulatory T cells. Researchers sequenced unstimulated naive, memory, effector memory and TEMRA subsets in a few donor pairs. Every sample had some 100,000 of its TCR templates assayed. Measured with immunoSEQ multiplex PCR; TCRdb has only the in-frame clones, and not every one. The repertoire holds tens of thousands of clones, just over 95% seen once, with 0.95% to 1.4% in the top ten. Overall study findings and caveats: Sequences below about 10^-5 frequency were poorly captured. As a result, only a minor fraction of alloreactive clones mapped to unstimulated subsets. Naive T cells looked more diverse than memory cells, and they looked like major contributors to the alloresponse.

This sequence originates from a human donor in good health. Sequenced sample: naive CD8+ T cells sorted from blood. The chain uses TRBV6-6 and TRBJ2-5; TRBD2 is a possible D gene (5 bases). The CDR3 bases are TGTGCCAGCAGTTACCCCGAGGGAGAGACCCAGTACTTC. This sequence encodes CASSYPEGETQYF.